This T cell receptor (beta chain) was recorded in a study of blood T cell repertoires in COVID-19. As for this clone: Mismatch with germline at one junction end may stem from a read error.

Germline-derived CDR1 and CDR2 are MNHEY and SVGEGT. The length of the CDR3 is 18 residues. The method was immunoSEQ multiplex PCR; TCRdb's version includes in-frame clones alone and lacks a portion of them. There are about 200,000 clones in the sample; 80% to 90% occur only once, and about 2.5% lies in the top ten. The chain joins TRBV6-2 or TRBV6-3 to TRBJ1-2; D ambiguous. This sequence was found in a woman aged 35 to 49 with active or convalescent COVID-19. Sequenced input: peripheral blood. The CDR3 DNA reads TGTGCCAGCAGTGACTCAACCTCTCGGGTCTGGCGTTACTATGGCTACACCTTC. The encoded protein is CASSDSTSRVWRYYGYTF.